The 9 T cell receptor beta chains in this list originate from one sample, sequenced in a study of control samples from healthy donors and cancer patients. Assay: immunoSEQ multiplex PCR; the TCRdb copy retains only in-frame clones and omits some. Among over 85,000 clones listed, approximately 84% were seen once. The sample taken for sequencing was PBMCs. These receptors all stem from a man between 65 and 79 years old with lung cancer.

This sequence joins TRBV27 and TRBJ1-2; tentative D call: TRBD1 (5 bases). Per the germline V gene, CDR1 is MNHEY and CDR2 is SMNVEV (reference sequence). This CDR3 contains 16 residues. V dropped 5 bases and J dropped 4 bases, with 20 bases sitting between them. DNA for the CDR3: TGTGCCAGCAGTCTGGGGAGCGGACCTGGGGGCTATGGCTACACCTTC. Translating it yields CASSLGSGPGGYGYTF.

The chain uses TRBV5-1 and TRBJ1-5; no clear D. Trimming took off 0 bases at V and 6 bases at J, with 7 bases between the two ends. Germline values: CDR1 SGHRS, CDR2 YFSETQ. The CDR3 contains 13 residues. CDR3 DNA: TGCGCCAGCAGCTTGGAAGGACGTCAGCCCCAGCATTTT. This encodes CASSLEGRQPQHF.

V gene TRBV6-5 combines with J gene TRBJ1-5; 9 bases are shared with TRBD1. Germline V gene sequence: CDR1 MNHEY, CDR2 SVGAGI. Germline trimming cut 7 bases from V and 4 bases from J; bases unmatched to any gene: 5. The CDR3 length is 14 residues. The CDR3 DNA reads as TGTGCCAGCAATACCGGGACAGGGAATCAGCCCCAGCATTTT. It codes for CASNTGTGNQPQHF.

J is TRBJ2-2 and V is TRBV4-2, with 13 bases that match TRBD2. The CDR3 loop spans 18 amino acids. The V gene end was trimmed by 4 bases and the J gene end by 6 bases; junction bases not matched to a gene: 11. From germline, CDR1 is LGHNA and CDR2 YNFKEQ. This chain's CDR3 is CASSRRTSGGTRSGELFF. CDR3 nucleotide sequence: TGTGCCAGCAGCCGAAGGACTAGCGGGGGAACGCGGTCCGGGGAGCTGTTTTTT.

The chain links TRBV5-1 to TRBJ2-7; 9 bases are a match to TRBD1. CDR1 is SGHRS, CDR2 YFSETQ, per germline. This CDR3 region has 16 residues. Trimming at V came to 3 bases and at J to 5 bases, leaving 12 bases not matched to a gene. CDR3 nucleotide sequence: TGCGCCAGCAGCTCCACGACCGGGACAGGGATGGACGAGCAGTACTTC. Its protein is CASSSTTGTGMDEQYF.

The chain uses TRBV7-2 and TRBJ1-1; the D gene is possibly TRBD1 (5 bases). Per germline, CDR1 SGHTA and CDR2 FQGNSA. Trimming removed 5 bases from V and 5 bases from J, with 15 bases in between. The CDR3 has 14 amino acids. CDR3 sequence reads: CASSPAGVGTEAFF. CDR3 in DNA: TGTGCCAGCAGCCCGGCGGGGGTTGGGACTGAAGCTTTCTTT.

The chain has TRBV4-3 and TRBJ1-2, with unresolved D. CDR3 length: 15 residues. With 0 bases removed from V and 4 bases from J, the gap between germline ends came to 12 bases. Germline CDR1 and CDR2: LGHNA and YSLEER. Written as DNA, the CDR3 is TGCGCCAGCAGCCAAGACAAGGGTTTCGGCTATGGCTACACCTTC. Translated, it gives CASSQDKGFGYGYTF.

The genes are TRBV30 and TRBJ1-1; 8 nucleotides align to TRBD1. The V gene's germline CDR1 is GTSNPN and CDR2 SVGIG (reference sequence). The CDR3 is 14 residues long. V trimming: 0 bases; J trimming: 5 bases; junction bases outside the gene matches: 5. For the CDR3, the DNA is TGTGCCTGGAGTGTAAACAGGGGGTGGACTGAAGCTTTCTTT. Encoded protein: CAWSVNRGWTEAFF.

The table lists this clone with a few counts. The rearrangement joins TRBV12-3 or TRBV12-4 to TRBJ1-5, with D possibly matching TRBD1 (6 bases). Trimming shortened V by 6 bases and J by 9 bases, and 12 bases separated the two germline ends. This CDR3 contains 12 residues. The CDR3 region is CASSPGDRPQHF. The CDR3 DNA follows: TGTGCCAGCAGCCCAGGGGATCGGCCCCAGCATTTT.